Listed below are T cell receptor beta chains from one sample, sequenced in a study of PD-L1 blockade in urothelial cancer. This table comes from immunoSEQ multiplex PCR, and its TCRdb copy is limited to in-frame clones, with some not included. The data show 56,000 or so clones, over 75% seen once. Sequencing was performed on PBMCs, taken around atezolizumab (anti-PD-L1) treatment. All receptors derive from an older man with urothelial cancer. CDR3s include the opening cysteine and the closing phenylalanine or tryptophan. A D gene is named only where the DNA matches it firmly.

TRBD1	TRBJ2-3	TRBV5-6	CASSLGQGHRYAYF
.	TRBJ1-1	TRBV5-4	CASSLGSPPNTEAFF
TRBD2	TRBJ2-1	TRBV5-4	CASSSGGRTGNNEQFF
.	TRBJ2-6	TRBV5-4	CASSLAAGISGANVLTF
.	TRBJ1-3	TRBV5-1	CASSSDSSGNTIYF
.	TRBJ2-7	TRBV14	CASTNPLVDLDEQYF
.	TRBJ1-2	TRBV5-1	CASSLSRGRVSDYGYTF
TRBD2	TRBJ2-1	TRBV9	CASSPPGGRTPNEQFF
TRBD2	TRBJ2-5	TRBV28	CASSPGGGYQETQYF
TRBD1	TRBJ1-3	TRBV4-1	CASSRTGGSGNTIYF
.	TRBJ1-1	TRBV6-1	CASIFAGAGAFF
.	TRBJ2-1	TRBV5-1	CASSLEGPNEQFF
TRBD2	TRBJ2-7	TRBV19	CASRPGGKSFSYEQYF
TRBD1	TRBJ1-2	TRBV29-1	CSVEGQGLAGYTF
TRBD2	TRBJ2-7	TRBV5-5	CASSLEVELAVYEQYF
.	TRBJ2-1	TRBV30	CAWSVRGRINEQFF
TRBD2	TRBJ2-7	TRBV19	CASSDVSGRGSYEQYF
.	TRBJ2-1	TRBV5-4	CASSLGWANEQFF
.	TRBJ1-1	TRBV19	CASSISAGTEAFF
.	TRBJ2-3	TRBV5-1	CASSLHADTQYF
TRBD2	TRBJ2-5	TRBV5-4	CASSSPTTSGRETQYF
.	TRBJ2-7	TRBV4-1	CASSQAQGYEQYF
TRBD2	TRBJ2-1	TRBV27	CASREGLAGVHEQFF
.	TRBJ2-6	TRBV6-1	CASSESEGTGANVLTF
TRBD1	TRBJ2-7	TRBV9	CASSVGQGADEQYF
.	TRBJ2-7	TRBV7-2	CASSLARGAYEQYF
TRBD2	TRBJ2-1	TRBV5-4	CASSFRSGRVRNEQFF
TRBD1	TRBJ2-6	TRBV10-3	CAITKTGTPGANVLTF
.	TRBJ2-7	TRBV10-3	CATALGPGRRTYEQYF
.	TRBJ1-1	TRBV28	CASSYPLGGGTEAFF
TRBD2	TRBJ2-1	TRBV27	CASSLGTSEYNEQFF
TRBD2	TRBJ2-2	TRBV2	CASTRELAVGGELFF
TRBD2	TRBJ2-1	TRBV10-1	CASSESGGGRYNEQFF
.	TRBJ2-6	TRBV18	CASSPPGAGANVLTF
.	TRBJ2-1	TRBV29-1	CSVGSGVVYNEQFF